This T cell receptor (beta chain) was profiled in a study of Graves' ophthalmopathy and Graves' hyperthyroidism. Looking at the study overall: A follow-up of 18 months without ophthalmopathy meant that hyperthyroidism was stable.

Patients were excluded if they had other autoimmune diseases or uncontrolled infections, and likewise if pregnancy or lactation applied. This clonotype was seen many times. Its antigen is as yet unknown. Findings and caveats of the study: Clonotypes were expanded in thyroid at above 0.001 frequency, and most also appeared in blood. The model's prediction of ophthalmopathy progression had 65% to 71% sensitivity and 72% to 80% specificity.

RNA transcripts provided the template for amplifying TCR beta CDR3 regions. In the first round, RT-PCR was carried out with HTBI primers, and a multiplex PCR formed the second round. MiXCR, applied by TCRdb to the multiplex PCR reads, yields one record per CDR3 protein. The sample holds over a million distinct CDR3 sequences, 35% to 40% seen once. V was shortened by 8 bases and J by 6 bases, with 25 bases between the two germline ends. The CDR3 loop spans 16 amino acids. CDR1 is WSHSY and CDR2 is SAAADI in the germline V gene. The chain recombines TRBV10-2 with TRBJ1-2; D is perhaps TRBD1 (5 bases). What was sequenced was peripheral blood or thyroid tissue (not recorded which). This TCR derives from an adult man with Graves' hyperthyroidism. CDR3 coding DNA: TGCGCCAGCGGGGGGGTAGAGGCGCCGAGCTGGCATGGCTACACCTTC. Protein product: CASGGVEAPSWHGYTF.